The rows below give T cell receptor beta chains drawn from one sample of a study of blood T cells in healthy people across ages. TCRdb recomputed calls from the 5' RACE reads with MiXCR, one row per CDR3 protein. The sample comprises nearly 800,000 distinct CDR3 sequences, about 25% of which are singletons, and around 3.6% rests with the top ten. Separately, the same data were catalogued under a study of T cells of mothers and their children.

The specimen was blood. The receptors derive from a boy between 10 and 17 years old in good health. CDR3s include the opening cysteine and the closing phenylalanine or tryptophan. A D gene is named only where the DNA matches it firmly. Size values are once, few and many counts, or a class for expanded clones, and some rows have none.

CDR3aa: CSARTSGFYEQYF
CDR3nt: TGCAGTGCTAGGACTAGCGGGTTCTACGAGCAGTACTTC
v_gene: TRBV20-1
abundance: -
d_gene: TRBD2
j_gene: TRBJ2-7

CDR3aa: CSVEEGGTVSTGELFF
CDR3nt: TGCAGCGTTGAAGAGGGGGGGACAGTATCTACCGGGGAGCTGTTTTTT
v_gene: TRBV29-1
abundance: few
d_gene: -
j_gene: TRBJ2-2

CDR3aa: CASSQDATAVSANYGYTF
CDR3nt: TGCGCCAGCAGCCAAGATGCGACAGCAGTATCAGCTAACTATGGCTACACCTTC
v_gene: TRBV4-3
abundance: -
d_gene: -
j_gene: TRBJ1-2

CDR3aa: CATSRKGRAGETQYF
CDR3nt: TGTGCCACCAGCAGGAAGGGTAGGGCCGGCGAGACCCAGTACTTC
v_gene: TRBV15
abundance: -
d_gene: -
j_gene: TRBJ2-5

CDR3aa: CSAILRPRTTDTQYF
CDR3nt: TGCAGTGCTATTCTCCGCCCCCGGACCACAGATACGCAGTATTTT
v_gene: TRBV20-1
abundance: few
d_gene: -
j_gene: TRBJ2-3

CDR3aa: CATSRDGSADAYEQYF
CDR3nt: TGTGCCACCAGCAGGGATGGTTCTGCGGATGCCTACGAGCAGTACTTC
v_gene: TRBV15
abundance: few
d_gene: -
j_gene: TRBJ2-7

CDR3aa: CASSLTRGVTDTQYF
CDR3nt: TGTGCCAGCAGCTTAACCCGGGGGGTAACAGATACGCAGTATTTT
v_gene: TRBV11-2
abundance: -
d_gene: TRBD2
j_gene: TRBJ2-3

CDR3aa: CASSVTSGLLQETQYF
CDR3nt: TGTGCCAGCAGCGTGACTAGCGGCTTACTTCAAGAGACCCAGTACTTC
v_gene: TRBV7-6
abundance: -
d_gene: TRBD2
j_gene: TRBJ2-5

CDR3aa: CSAGRGGVQETQYF
CDR3nt: TGCAGTGCTGGAAGAGGGGGGGTTCAAGAGACCCAGTACTTC
v_gene: TRBV20-1
abundance: once
d_gene: -
j_gene: TRBJ2-5

CDR3aa: CSVELRSSYNEQFF
CDR3nt: TGCAGCGTTGAGCTCCGGAGCTCCTACAATGAGCAGTTCTTC
v_gene: TRBV29-1
abundance: -
d_gene: -
j_gene: TRBJ2-1

CDR3aa: CASSKGGGPRTGLHHEQYF
CDR3nt: TGTGCCAGCAGCAAAGGCGGTGGCCCCAGGACAGGGCTACACCACGAGCAGTACTTC
v_gene: TRBV21-1
abundance: few
d_gene: -
j_gene: TRBJ2-7

CDR3aa: CASSVGIAQNTGELFF
CDR3nt: TGTGCCAGCAGCGTAGGAATAGCGCAGAACACCGGGGAGCTGTTTTTT
v_gene: TRBV9
abundance: -
d_gene: -
j_gene: TRBJ2-2

CDR3aa: CATSPIGSNQPQHF
CDR3nt: TGTGCCACCAGTCCCATAGGGAGCAATCAGCCCCAGCATTTT
v_gene: TRBV24-1
abundance: -
d_gene: -
j_gene: TRBJ1-5

CDR3aa: CASSLIPSGVNNEQFF
CDR3nt: TGTGCCAGCAGTTTAATCCCTAGCGGGGTGAACAATGAGCAGTTCTTC
v_gene: TRBV27
abundance: -
d_gene: TRBD2
j_gene: TRBJ2-1

CDR3aa: CASSWGQGAAKLFF
CDR3nt: TGTGCCAGCAGCTGGGGACAGGGAGCGGCAAAACTGTTTTTT
v_gene: TRBV7-6
abundance: few
d_gene: TRBD1
j_gene: TRBJ1-4

CDR3aa: CASSQRTFEETQYF
CDR3nt: TGTGCCAGCAGCCAACGGACATTCGAAGAGACCCAGTACTTC
v_gene: TRBV11-2
abundance: few
d_gene: -
j_gene: TRBJ2-5

CDR3aa: CASSVEGIPKSTQYF
CDR3nt: TGTGCCAGCAGCGTAGAGGGGATACCCAAGAGTACCCAGTACTTC
v_gene: TRBV9
abundance: few
d_gene: -
j_gene: TRBJ2-5

CDR3aa: CASSTGIYEQYF
CDR3nt: TGTGCCAGTAGTACTGGAATTTACGAGCAGTACTTC
v_gene: TRBV19
abundance: -
d_gene: -
j_gene: TRBJ2-7

CDR3aa: CATQDPGDNTEAFF
CDR3nt: TGTGCCACTCAAGACCCAGGGGATAACACTGAAGCTTTCTTT
v_gene: TRBV6-5
abundance: -
d_gene: -
j_gene: TRBJ1-1

CDR3aa: CSAEPRGVPDTQYF
CDR3nt: TGCAGTGCTGAGCCCCGGGGGGTCCCAGATACGCAGTATTTT
v_gene: TRBV20-1
abundance: once
d_gene: TRBD2
j_gene: TRBJ2-3

CDR3aa: CASSQDLGGTLWYGYTF
CDR3nt: TGCGCCAGCAGCCAAGATCTGGGCGGAACCCTTTGGTATGGCTACACCTTC
v_gene: TRBV4-3
abundance: once
d_gene: -
j_gene: TRBJ1-2

CDR3aa: CATPASYEQYF
CDR3nt: TGTGCCACGCCAGCATCCTACGAGCAGTACTTC
v_gene: TRBV10-3
abundance: few
d_gene: -
j_gene: TRBJ2-7

CDR3aa: CASSQPISRDSQETQYF
CDR3nt: TGTGCCAGCAGCCAGCCGATATCACGGGACTCCCAAGAGACCCAGTACTTC
v_gene: TRBV14
abundance: -
d_gene: -
j_gene: TRBJ2-5

CDR3aa: CASSQDLGRQGYAGNTIYF
CDR3nt: TGTGCCAGCAGCCAAGACTTGGGTCGCCAGGGGTATGCTGGAAACACCATATATTTT
v_gene: TRBV4-2
abundance: few
d_gene: -
j_gene: TRBJ1-3

CDR3aa: CSVEDHGTGSYEQYF
CDR3nt: TGCAGCGTTGAAGATCATGGGACAGGTTCCTACGAGCAGTACTTC
v_gene: TRBV29-1
abundance: -
d_gene: TRBD1
j_gene: TRBJ2-7

CDR3aa: CASSSRGLANEKLFF
CDR3nt: TGTGCCAGCAGTTCCAGGGGGCTAGCTAATGAAAAACTGTTTTTT
v_gene: TRBV12-3/TRBV12-4
abundance: few
d_gene: TRBD1
j_gene: TRBJ1-4

CDR3aa: CASSSRGGLLTYEQYF
CDR3nt: TGTGCCAGCAGTTCCCGCGGGGGTCTCCTTACCTACGAGCAGTACTTC
v_gene: TRBV27
abundance: few
d_gene: TRBD2
j_gene: TRBJ2-7

CDR3aa: CASSPWDREETQYF
CDR3nt: TGTGCCAGCAGTCCCTGGGACAGGGAAGAGACCCAGTACTTC
v_gene: TRBV28
abundance: few
d_gene: TRBD1
j_gene: TRBJ2-5

CDR3aa: CSGKPGTGDYEAFF
CDR3nt: TGCAGCGGTAAACCCGGGACAGGGGACTATGAAGCTTTCTTT
v_gene: TRBV29-1
abundance: -
d_gene: TRBD1
j_gene: TRBJ1-1

CDR3aa: CATSSRAGQGAKNIQYF
CDR3nt: TGTGCCACCAGCAGCCGGGCCGGACAGGGAGCCAAAAACATTCAGTACTTC
v_gene: TRBV15
abundance: few
d_gene: TRBD1
j_gene: TRBJ2-4